This TCR beta chain appears in the sequencing data of a study of blood T cell repertoires in COVID-19. Per the authors' pipeline: Reference gene primer amplification in the assay estimated nucleated cell counts. The data were produced by immunoSEQ multiplex PCR, yet TCRdb's version contains in-frame clones alone and is incomplete. Clonal size and the V and J genes are those of that table, whereas D and trimming came from the DNA. Among over 20,000 clones listed, around 90% were seen once. The count of this clone is one. Distinct nucleotide sequences in the sample also encode this CDR3. Sequenced material: peripheral blood. This sequence was found in a man between 65 and 79 years old with acute or convalescent COVID-19.

The CDR3 DNA follows: TGTGCCAGCAGCTTCAACAGGGACACTGAAGCTTTCTTT. This encodes CASSFNRDTEAFF. The chain carries TRBV7-3 and TRBJ1-1, with TRBD1 as a possible D gene (6 bases). Trimming cost V 3 bases and J 3 bases, with 8 bases left between them. The V gene's germline CDR1 is SGHTA and CDR2 FQGTGA. The CDR3 loop spans 13 amino acids.